Listed below are T cell receptor beta chains from one sample, sequenced in a study of metastatic and nonmetastatic thyroid tumors. With MiXCR, TCRdb reprocessed the PCR reads. Of some 19,000 clones in the sample, 25% to 30% were seen once. Source material: blood. These receptor sequences come from a male donor with papillary thyroid cancer or a benign thyroid nodule (not recorded which). Some clones in this sample may be carry-over from other donors' samples. Both conserved end residues are part of each CDR3. D genes are given only for firm matches. Rows give clone size only sometimes, using once, few, many, or a class for an expanded clone.

few,TRBV5-4,TRBJ2-2,14,TRBD2,CASSAGLGVGELFF,TGTGCCAGCAGCGCGGGACTAGGGGTCGGGGAGCTGTTTTTT
.,TRBV30,TRBJ1-2,16,.,CLVRQTEGPFRYGYTF,TGTTTAGTTCGTCAAACCGAGGGTCCTTTCAGATATGGCTACACCTTC
.,TRBV27,TRBJ1-6,17,.,CASSLKPGHGYNSPLHF,TGTGCCAGCAGTTTGAAGCCTGGACACGGCTATAATTCACCCCTCCACTTT
.,TRBV5-1,TRBJ1-2,16,.,CASSYPGHERTGGYTF,TGCGCCAGCAGCTATCCGGGACACGAAAGAACAGGTGGCTACACCTTC
many,TRBV3-1,TRBJ2-1,15,.,CASSQQALAHNEQFF,TGTGCCAGCAGCCAGCAGGCTCTAGCCCACAATGAGCAGTTCTTC
.,TRBV6-1,TRBJ2-7,15,.,CASSRDGSIPYEQYF,TGTGCCAGCAGTCGGGACGGAAGTATTCCCTACGAGCAGTACTTC
.,TRBV5-1,TRBJ1-1,15,.,CASSRLTGGNTEAFF,TGCGCCAGCAGCCGACTCACAGGAGGGAACACTGAAGCTTTCTTT
medium-sized,TRBV5-1,TRBJ2-3,17,TRBD2,CASSLGSSGDSTDTQYF,TGCGCCAGCAGCTTGGGGTCTAGCGGAGATAGCACAGATACGCAGTATTTT
few,TRBV19,TRBJ1-2,13,.,CASTTGYFLGYTF,TGTGCCAGTACGACAGGTTATTTTCTAGGCTACACCTTC
medium-sized,TRBV27,TRBJ1-2,14,.,CASSLSGRFYGYTF,TGTGCCAGCAGTTTATCGGGGAGGTTCTATGGCTACACCTTC
.,TRBV5-6,TRBJ1-1,15,.,CASSPARAAIPEAFF,TGTGCCAGCAGCCCGGCGAGGGCCGCTATACCTGAAGCTTTCTTT
few,TRBV6-2/TRBV6-3,TRBJ2-6,15,.,CASSLDHGGANVLTF,TGTGCCAGCAGCCTCGACCATGGGGGGGCCAACGTCCTGACTTTC
.,TRBV6-2/TRBV6-3,TRBJ2-1,16,TRBD1,CASSPQAGQGADEQFF,TGTGCCAGCAGCCCCCAGGCCGGACAGGGGGCAGATGAGCAGTTCTTC
.,TRBV18,TRBJ2-7,14,.,CASSPFLDSYEQYF,TGTGCCAGCTCACCGTTTCTGGACTCCTACGAGCAGTACTTC
medium-sized,TRBV20-1,TRBJ2-7,13,TRBD1,CSAALTGGNEQYF,TGCAGTGCGGCATTGACAGGGGGCAACGAGCAGTACTTC
medium-sized,TRBV10-3,TRBJ2-7,15,TRBD2,CAIGTRAGEGYEQYF,TGTGCCATCGGAACCCGAGCGGGAGAAGGGTACGAGCAGTACTTC
medium-sized,TRBV3-1,TRBJ2-2,16,.,CASSQEEDPGTGELFF,TGTGCCAGCAGCCAAGAGGAGGACCCGGGAACCGGGGAGCTGTTTTTT
few,TRBV6-5,TRBJ2-7,14,.,CASSSRAFSYEQYF,TGTGCCAGCAGTTCCCGGGCCTTCTCCTACGAGCAGTACTTC